These 5 T cell receptor beta chains originate from one sample sequenced in a study of CD8 T cells in ankylosing spondylitis. TCRdb analysed the 5' RACE reads with MiXCR anew, one entry per CDR3 protein. The data hold under 150,000 distinct CDR3 sequences, with around 15% observed a single time. The sample consisted of blood, either unsorted or a sorted T cell fraction (not recorded which). The receptor set was obtained from a female donor with ankylosing spondylitis or in good health (not recorded which).

Ten or more counts support this clonotype. The rearrangement uses TRBV15 and TRBJ2-1; 8 nucleotides line up with TRBD2. This CDR3 has 15 residues. Trimming removed 5 bases from V and 4 bases from J; junction bases left unmatched: 7. In germline, CDR1 is LNHNV, CDR2 YYDKDF (reference sequence). CDR3 bases: TGTGCCACCAGCCCTAGAAGCGGGAGTTACAATGAGCAGTTCTTC. It translates to CATSPRSGSYNEQFF.

This clonotype was observed a handful of times. J is TRBJ2-4 and V is TRBV20-1, with D tentatively TRBD1 (6 bases). Per germline, CDR1 DFQATT and CDR2 SNEGSKA (reference sequence). V was pared by 1 base and J by 1 base, with 20 bases between. CDR3 length: 18 amino acids. The CDR3 DNA reads TGCAGTGCTAGAGCTCAGGGGTGGGACGTTAGTGCCAAAAACATTCAGTACTTC. Its translation is CSARAQGWDVSAKNIQYF.

This clonotype was seen at least ten times. The chain uses TRBV14 and TRBJ2-5; D remains ambiguous. The germline V gene has CDR1 SGHDN and CDR2 FVKESK. This CDR3 has 14 residues. V lost 0 bases and J 4 bases, leaving 9 bases between the germline ends. The CDR3 region is CASSQDNRRETQYF. CDR3 coding DNA: TGTGCCAGCAGCCAAGATAACAGAAGAGAGACCCAGTACTTC.

V gene TRBV5-6 combines with J gene TRBJ2-1, with D unresolved. Germline V gene lookup returns CDR1 SGHDT and CDR2 YYEEEE. The length of the CDR3 is 13 residues. V shed 3 bases and J shed 6 bases, with 10 bases lying between them. The CDR3 coding sequence is TGTGCCAGCAGCTCAAATATCCCCAATGAGCAGTTCTTC. Translated: CASSSNIPNEQFF. The variable domain in full, completed from reference TRBV5-6 and TRBJ2-1, reads DAGVTQSPTHLIKTRGQQVTLRCSPKSGHDTVSWYQQALGQGPQFIFQYYEEEERQRGNFPDRFSGHQFPNYSSELNVNALLLGDSALYLCASSSNIPNEQFFGPGTRLTVL.

This clonotype has a count of ten or more. V is TRBV4-2 and J is TRBJ2-3, with D unresolved. Trimming took off 1 base at V and 4 bases at J, with 15 bases between the two ends. CDR1 and CDR2 (germline): LGHNA, YNFKEQ. CDR3 length: 16 amino acids. CDR3 region: CASSQVRAREADTQYF. CDR3 bases: TGTGCCAGCAGCCAAGTTAGGGCCAGAGAGGCAGATACGCAGTATTTT.